This entry is about one T cell receptor beta chain. The antigen is unknown. A TCRbeta library incorporating unique molecular identifiers was prepared. From the PCR reads, TCRdb called clonotypes with MiXCR, one entry per CDR3 protein. The repertoire consists of fewer than 550,000 distinct CDR3 sequences, with roughly a tenth occurring once and the leading ten covering 2%. These data belong to a study of T-cell reconstitution after alpha-beta-depleted transplantation in children. Broader study findings: Surviving recipient cells, namely T cells and thymic progenitors, were the source of high day-60 TCRbeta diversity in some patients. Newly generated T cells supplied most T-cell counts and diversity one year post-transplant. Reports say that about two months after transplant, the alpha-beta T cells came out of several hundred graft clones that had expanded.

The sequence was obtained from a child aged 2 to 10 with inherited bone marrow failure, due to receive a stem cell transplant. The material was PBMCs, obtained before TCRalphabeta/CD19-depleted stem cell transplant.

The CDR3 DNA is TGTGCCAGCACCTCCGGGACAGGGAATGGCTACACCTTC. Protein sequence: CASTSGTGNGYTF. The rearrangement uses TRBV12-3 or TRBV12-4 and TRBJ1-2; 9 nucleotides match TRBD1. The CDR3 has 13 amino acids. V was pared by 7 bases and J by 6 bases, with 6 bases of the junction left unmatched.